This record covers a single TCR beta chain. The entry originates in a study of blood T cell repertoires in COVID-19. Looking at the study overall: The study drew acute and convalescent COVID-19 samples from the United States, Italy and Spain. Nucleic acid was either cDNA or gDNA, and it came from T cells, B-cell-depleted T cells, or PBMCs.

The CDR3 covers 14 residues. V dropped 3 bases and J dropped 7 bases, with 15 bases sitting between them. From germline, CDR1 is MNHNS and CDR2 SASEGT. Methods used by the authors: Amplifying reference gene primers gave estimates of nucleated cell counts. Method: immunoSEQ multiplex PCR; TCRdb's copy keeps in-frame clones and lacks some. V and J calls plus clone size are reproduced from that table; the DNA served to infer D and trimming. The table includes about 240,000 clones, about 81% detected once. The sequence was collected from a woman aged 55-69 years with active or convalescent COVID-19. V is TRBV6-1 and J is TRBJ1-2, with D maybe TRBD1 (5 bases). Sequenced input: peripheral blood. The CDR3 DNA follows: TGTGCCAGCAGTGAGGGGCAGGCGGCTCCTGGCTACACCTTC. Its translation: CASSEGQAAPGYTF.